This TCR beta chain was observed in a study of T cells in Graves' hyperthyroidism and ophthalmopathy. Study conclusions and caveats: Most thyroid clonotypes expanded above 0.001 appeared in blood too.

Diagnostic decisions used clinical symptoms, serum thyroxine and TRAb, thyroid ultrasound and orbital computed tomography. RNA transcripts were the template for amplifying TCR beta CDR3 regions. The HTBI primer set drove a first-round RT-PCR of the TCR CDR3. MiXCR was run by TCRdb on the multiplex PCR reads, yielding one entry per CDR3 protein. The sample consists of about 610,000 distinct CDR3 sequences, about 15% of them appearing once. Regarding this clonotype: No antigen is known for it.

The sequence came from a woman between 40 and 50 years old with Graves' ophthalmopathy. The material sequenced was blood.

This CDR3 reads CASSFSRTVGKNSPLHF. CDR3 bases: TGTGCCAGCAGCTTCTCTAGGACAGTCGGGAAGAATTCACCCCTCCACTTT. This chain connects TRBV6-5 to TRBJ1-6; D possibly corresponds to TRBD1 (6 bases). Germline V CDR1 and CDR2: MNHEY, SVGAGI. The CDR3 spans 17 residues. V lost 6 bases to trimming and J lost 7 bases, with 22 bases between them.